The sequence of this T cell receptor beta chain was determined in a study of blood T cells in healthy people across ages. This clonotype appeared a single time. It was with a sample-barcoded 5' primer and a J-beta primer mix that a second PCR of roughly 6 to 11 cycles was run. A template-switch adaptor containing 12 random nucleotides labeled each cDNA molecule. TCRdb re-called the 5' RACE reads with MiXCR, one entry per CDR3 protein. The table has approximately 790,000 distinct CDR3 sequences, 62% seen once; the top ten hold around 30%. Peripheral blood, about 10 milliliters per donor, was collected. CDR1 MNHNY and CDR2 SVGAGI come from the germline V gene (reference sequence). The ends lost 1 base at V and 7 bases at J; junction bases unmatched: 5. This CDR3 has 15 residues.

This TCR was sampled from a man in his thirties or forties in good health. Sequences were obtained from blood. J is TRBJ1-2 and V is TRBV6-6, with 11 positions matching TRBD1. The CDR3 here is CASSYWDRGDAGYTF. DNA for the CDR3: TGTGCCAGCAGTTACTGGGACAGGGGGGATGCTGGCTACACCTTC.